These T cell receptor beta chains were read from a single sample in a study of Ad26.COV2.S vaccination and SARS-CoV-2 variants. Measured with immunoSEQ multiplex PCR; TCRdb has only the in-frame clones, and not every one. The sample consists of 350,000 to 500,000 clones, 88% of them appearing once. Sequencing used peripheral blood, obtained in a trial of Ad26.COV2.S vaccine versus placebo. These receptors were obtained from a person between 18 and 60 years old who received the Ad26.COV2.S COVID-19 vaccine or a placebo. The CDR3 runs from the conserved cysteine through the conserved F or W. Fields, in order: CDR3 DNA, CDR3 protein, CDR3 length, D gene, J gene, clone size, V gene. A D gene is named only where the DNA matches it firmly. A clone size is listed for some rows: how often the clone was seen (once, few, many), or a class if it is expanded.

TGTGCCAGCACCGATCGCGGGGGTCAACGAGATACGCAGTATTTT	CASTDRGGQRDTQYF	15	TRBD2	TRBJ2-3	-	TRBV28
TGTGCCAGCAGCGTAGCTACTAGCGGGGCCAACAATGAGCAGTTCTTC	CASSVATSGANNEQFF	16	TRBD2	TRBJ2-1	-	TRBV9
TGTGCCAGCTGGAACCCTAGCACAGATACGCAGTATTTT	CASWNPSTDTQYF	13	-	TRBJ2-3	once	TRBV6-5
TGCGCCAGCAGCCCCCACCGAGCCGGGCCAAATTCCGATCAGCCCCAGCATTTT	CASSPHRAGPNSDQPQHF	18	-	TRBJ1-5	-	TRBV4-1
TGTGCCAGCTCGGACAGGGTGAACGAGCAGTACTTC	CASSDRVNEQYF	12	TRBD1	TRBJ2-7	-	TRBV12-3/TRBV12-4
TGTGCCAGTAGTATCGGGGGGACATCGCTGGTGGACGAGCAGTACTTC	CASSIGGTSLVDEQYF	16	-	TRBJ2-7	-	TRBV19
TGTGCTAGCAGCACTTTGGCCGGGGTAACCGGGGAGCTGTTTTTT	CASSTLAGVTGELFF	15	-	TRBJ2-2	-	TRBV7-7
TGTGCCAGCAGTATAAACAGGGGGCGGTCGAACACCGGGGAGCTGTTTTTT	CASSINRGRSNTGELFF	17	TRBD1	TRBJ2-2	-	TRBV9
TGTGCCAGCAGCCGAATGGGGTGGGGCAGCCACACTGAAGCTTTCTTT	CASSRMGWGSHTEAFF	16	-	TRBJ1-1	-	TRBV11-2
TGTGCCAGCAGTAACCCCGGGACAGCCGGCGGCTACACCTTC	CASSNPGTAGGYTF	14	TRBD1	TRBJ1-2	-	TRBV6-2/TRBV6-3
TGTGCCAGCAGCTGGGTTGACGGGTCCTACGAGCAGTACTTC	CASSWVDGSYEQYF	14	-	TRBJ2-7	-	TRBV7-2
TGTGCCAGCAGCTCCAACCGACAGGGGTATGGCTACACCTTC	CASSSNRQGYGYTF	14	TRBD1	TRBJ1-2	-	TRBV7-2
TGTGCCAGTAGTATGGGTCCGGGGGGGTACAATGAGCAGTTCTTC	CASSMGPGGYNEQFF	15	TRBD2	TRBJ2-1	-	TRBV19
TGTGTCAGAAGCTTAGCAGACGGGACAGGGGGCTTGGCCTACGAGCAGTACTTC	CVRSLADGTGGLAYEQYF	18	-	TRBJ2-7	-	TRBV7-5
TGTGCCAGCAGCTTGGCCGGACAGGCCGACTATGGCTACACCTTC	CASSLAGQADYGYTF	15	TRBD1	TRBJ1-2	once	TRBV5-4
TGTGCCATCAGTGACCCAGGGGGCTATGGCTACACCTTC	CAISDPGGYGYTF	13	TRBD1	TRBJ1-2	-	TRBV10-3
TGTGCCAGCAGCCCCGGGACAGGGGATGGATCCTACGAGCAGTACTTC	CASSPGTGDGSYEQYF	16	TRBD1	TRBJ2-7	-	TRBV7-6
TGCGCCAGCGCGCGGCCAGGGGGTACTGAAGCTTTCTTT	CASARPGGTEAFF	13	TRBD1	TRBJ1-1	-	TRBV5-1
TGTGCCAGCAGCTTAGAGGCCTCCTACAATGAGCAGTTCTTC	CASSLEASYNEQFF	14	-	TRBJ2-1	-	TRBV11-1
TGCGCCAGCAGCCAGACTAGCGCAAGCTACAATGAGCAGTTCTTC	CASSQTSASYNEQFF	15	TRBD2	TRBJ2-1	-	TRBV5-1
TGTGCCAGCAGTACGGCTAGCGGGGCCCGTAATGAGCAGTTCTTC	CASSTASGARNEQFF	15	TRBD2	TRBJ2-1	-	TRBV2
TGTGCCAGCAGCTTGGGTCGGCGTAGAAAGTCGGAGACCCAGTACTTC	CASSLGRRRKSETQYF	16	-	TRBJ2-5	-	TRBV5-8
TGTGCCAGCAGCCAAGTCTTAGGCACTGAAGCTTTCTTT	CASSQVLGTEAFF	13	-	TRBJ1-1	-	TRBV3-1/TRBV3-2